The present T cell receptor beta chain was sequenced within a study of human thymus T cells. Resections were taken during corrective heart surgery, and the thymus tissue came from these. Note on this clone: Its antigen is as yet unknown.

V lost 1 base and J lost 1, with 24 bases in between. The CDR3 covers 19 residues. Germline assignment: CDR1 SGHRS and CDR2 YFSETQ. Generated by immunoSEQ multiplex PCR, the TCRdb table keeps only in-frame clones and is missing some. Of about 78,000 clones listed, just over 95% are singletons. Study results and caveats: Thymic TCR repertoires of unrelated people reportedly overlapped highly.

This clonotype originated in a boy in the first two years of life with a congenital heart defect but otherwise immunologically healthy. What was sequenced was thymus tissue. The gene calls are TRBV5-1 and TRBJ2-7; possible D gene TRBD2, 5 bases. The CDR3 region is CASSLRRGNWRALSYEQYF. In DNA, the CDR3 is TGCGCCAGCAGCTTGCGCCGGGGTAACTGGCGGGCCCTTTCCTACGAGCAGTACTTC.